This T cell receptor (beta chain) was profiled in a study of blood T cell repertoires in COVID-19. Methods used by the authors: Researchers report that nucleated cell counts were estimated from reference gene primer amplification. The method was immunoSEQ multiplex PCR; TCRdb's version includes in-frame clones alone and lacks a portion of them. V and J calls and clone size are those listed in that table; D and trimming were worked out from the DNA. This sample has about 110,000 clones, with less than 75% found just once. V was clipped by 0 bases and J by 0 bases, with 9 bases between them. Germline V lookup: CDR1 MNHNS, CDR2 SASEGT. This CDR3 comprises 15 residues.

The material sequenced was peripheral blood. The J gene is TRBJ2-7, the V gene TRBV6-1, with D tentatively TRBD1 (5 bases). The TCR was taken from a woman aged 40 to 49 with acute or convalescent COVID-19. This CDR3 reads CASSEASTGSYEQYF. CDR3 in DNA: TGTGCCAGCAGTGAAGCGAGTACAGGCTCCTACGAGCAGTACTTC.